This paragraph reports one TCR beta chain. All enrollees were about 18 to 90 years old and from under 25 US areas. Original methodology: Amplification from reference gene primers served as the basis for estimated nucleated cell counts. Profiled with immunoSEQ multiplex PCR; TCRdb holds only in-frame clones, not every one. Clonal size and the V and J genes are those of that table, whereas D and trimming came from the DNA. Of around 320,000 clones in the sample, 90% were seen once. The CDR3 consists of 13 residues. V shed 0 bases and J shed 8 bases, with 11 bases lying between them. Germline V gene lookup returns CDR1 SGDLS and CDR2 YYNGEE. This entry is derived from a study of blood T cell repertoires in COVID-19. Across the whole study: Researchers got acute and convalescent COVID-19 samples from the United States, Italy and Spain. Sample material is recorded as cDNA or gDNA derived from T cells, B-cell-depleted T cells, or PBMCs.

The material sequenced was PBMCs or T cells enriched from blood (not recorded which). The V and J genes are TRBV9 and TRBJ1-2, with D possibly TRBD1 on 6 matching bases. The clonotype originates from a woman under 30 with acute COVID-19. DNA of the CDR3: TGTGCCAGCAGCGTAGAGGACAGAATCGGCTACACCTTC. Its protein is CASSVEDRIGYTF. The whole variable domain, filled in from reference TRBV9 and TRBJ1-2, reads DSGVTQTPKHLITATGQRVTLRCSPRSGDLSVYWYQQSLDQGLQFLIQYYNGEERAKGNILERFSAQQFPDLHSELNLSSLELGDSALYFCASSVEDRIGYTFGSGTRLTVV.